In this sample, the clone carrying this TCR beta chain turned up a few times. The sample is drawn from a study of chronic HIV infection and antiretroviral therapy. From the 5' RACE reads, TCRdb called clonotypes with MiXCR, one entry per CDR3 protein. This sample has approximately 30,000 distinct CDR3 sequences; around 9% occur once, and the top ten carry roughly 2.7%. The CDR3 spans 14 residues. The ends were cut back, 2 bases at V and 5 bases at J, with 10 bases in the middle. Looked up from germline, CDR1 is SGHTA and CDR2 is FQGNSA. The chain links TRBV7-2 to TRBJ1-5; weak D call: TRBD1 (5 bases). The sample was peripheral blood. The source of this sequence is an adult who had HIV and had not received antiretroviral therapy, or was an uninfected healthy control (not recorded which). The CDR3 nucleotides are TGTGCCAGCAGCTTATTTCAAGGGGATCAGCCCCAGCATTTT. Protein: CASSLFQGDQPQHF. Based on the CDR3 plus reference TRBV7-2 and TRBJ1-5, the full variable domain is GAGVSQSPSNKVTEKGKDVELRCDPISGHTALYWYRQSLGQGLEFLIYFQGNSAPDKSGLPSDRFSAERTGGSVSTLTIQRTQQEDSAVYLCASSLFQGDQPQHFGDGTRLSIL.